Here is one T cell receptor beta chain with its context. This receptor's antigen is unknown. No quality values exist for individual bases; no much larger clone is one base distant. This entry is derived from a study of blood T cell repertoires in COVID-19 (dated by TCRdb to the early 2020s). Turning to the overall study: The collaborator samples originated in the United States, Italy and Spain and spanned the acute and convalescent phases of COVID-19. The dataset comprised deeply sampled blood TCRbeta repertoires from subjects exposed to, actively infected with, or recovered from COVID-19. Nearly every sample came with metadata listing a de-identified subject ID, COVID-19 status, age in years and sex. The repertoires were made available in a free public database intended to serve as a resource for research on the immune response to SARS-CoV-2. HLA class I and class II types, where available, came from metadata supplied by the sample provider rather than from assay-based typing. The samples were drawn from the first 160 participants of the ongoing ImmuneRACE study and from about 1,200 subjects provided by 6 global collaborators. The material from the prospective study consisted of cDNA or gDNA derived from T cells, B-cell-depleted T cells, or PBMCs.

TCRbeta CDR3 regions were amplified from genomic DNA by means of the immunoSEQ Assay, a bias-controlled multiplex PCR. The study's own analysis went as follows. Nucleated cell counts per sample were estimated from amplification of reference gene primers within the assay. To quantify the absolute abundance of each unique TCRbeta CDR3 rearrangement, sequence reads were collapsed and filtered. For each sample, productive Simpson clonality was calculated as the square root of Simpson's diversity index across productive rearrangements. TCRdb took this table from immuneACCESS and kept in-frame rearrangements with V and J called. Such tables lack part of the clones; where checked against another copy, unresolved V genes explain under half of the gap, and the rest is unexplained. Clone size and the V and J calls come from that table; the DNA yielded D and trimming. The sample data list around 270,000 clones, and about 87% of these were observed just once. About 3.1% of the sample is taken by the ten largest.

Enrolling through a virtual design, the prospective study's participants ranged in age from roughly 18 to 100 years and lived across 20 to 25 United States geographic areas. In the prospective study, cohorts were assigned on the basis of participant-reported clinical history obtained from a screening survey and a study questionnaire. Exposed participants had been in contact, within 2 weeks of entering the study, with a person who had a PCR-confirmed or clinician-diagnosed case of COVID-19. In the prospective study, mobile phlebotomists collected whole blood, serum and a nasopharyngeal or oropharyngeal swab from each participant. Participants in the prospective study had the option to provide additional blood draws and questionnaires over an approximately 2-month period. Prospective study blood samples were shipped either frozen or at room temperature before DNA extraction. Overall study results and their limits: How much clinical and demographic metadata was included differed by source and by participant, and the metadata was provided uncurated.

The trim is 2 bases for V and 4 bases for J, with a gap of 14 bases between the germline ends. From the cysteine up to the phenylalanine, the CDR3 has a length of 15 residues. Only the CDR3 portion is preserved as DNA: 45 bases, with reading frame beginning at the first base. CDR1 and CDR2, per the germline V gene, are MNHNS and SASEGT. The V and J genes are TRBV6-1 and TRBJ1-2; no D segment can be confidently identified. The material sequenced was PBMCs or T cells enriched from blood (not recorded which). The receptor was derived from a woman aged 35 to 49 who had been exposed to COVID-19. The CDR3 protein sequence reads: CASSENGLQFYGYTF. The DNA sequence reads TGTGCCAGCAGTGAAAATGGTTTACAGTTCTATGGCTACACCTTC.